This T cell receptor (beta chain) was identified in a study of OX40 agonist ivuxolimab in advanced cancers. At the level of the study: Age averaged around 58 years (range roughly 23 to 85), and 80% to 90% were male. Three patients showed partial responses: one hepatocellular carcinoma and two cutaneous melanoma cases.

Profiling relied on immunoSEQ multiplex PCR, and the TCRdb table lists in-frame clones only, not all of them. The table records 69,000 or so clones, around 83% of them present only once. Study findings and constraints: At 0.1 to 3.0 mg/kg, CD4+ and CD8+ blood T cells expanded clonally by week 6.

Blood got drawn at baseline, again on cycle 4 day 1, and then on cycle 7 day 1. The V gene's germline CDR1 is ENHRY and CDR2 SYGVKD. This CDR3 has 12 residues. V dropped 6 bases and J dropped 5 bases, with 10 bases sitting between them. Comment on this clone: The antigen is not known.

The chain joins TRBV10-3 to TRBJ1-2; D uncertain. This clonotype originated in an adult with an advanced solid tumor such as melanoma, head and neck, liver or kidney cancer. The sequencing used CD4+ or CD8+ T cells sorted from blood, collected in a trial of the OX40 agonist ivuxolimab. The CDR3 loop reads CAIRDVWYGYTF. As DNA, the CDR3 is TGTGCCATCAGGGACGTGTGGTATGGCTACACCTTC.